The present T cell receptor beta chain was sequenced within a study of Graves' ophthalmopathy and Graves' hyperthyroidism. Amplification of the TCR beta CDR3 regions used RNA transcripts (as template). The authors performed first-round RT-PCR with HTBI primers and then a second-round multiplex PCR. Using its own MiXCR run on the multiplex PCR reads, TCRdb lists one record per CDR3 protein. The data contain about 150,000 distinct CDR3 sequences, less than 45% of them seen just once; the ten biggest clones take up under 6.5%. Germline V gene lookup returns CDR1 KGHSY and CDR2 FQNENV. The CDR3 is 12 residues long. The germline V and J ends were trimmed by 0 bases and 7 bases, with 6 bases remaining between them.

What was sequenced was peripheral blood. The chain carries TRBV16 and TRBJ2-5; D uncertain. This TCR was recovered from a woman aged 40 to 50 with Graves' ophthalmopathy. Here the CDR3 reads CASSQSDGTQYF. The CDR3 DNA reads TGTGCCAGCAGCCAATCAGACGGGACCCAGTACTTC.